The 30 T cell receptor beta chains below come from one sample, sequenced in a study of cytomegalovirus exposure and HLA in healthy donors. Primers for the PCR totalled 60 Vbeta and 13 Jbeta. Only in-frame clones appear in the TCRdb table, and some are missing; sequencing was by immunoSEQ multiplex PCR. Altogether about 140,000 clones are present, roughly four fifths being singletons, with the ten largest covering approximately 3.2%. Specimen: PBMCs. The origin of the receptors is a man between 18 and 35 years old in good health and CMV-seropositive.

The chain uses TRBV19 and TRBJ2-7; TRBD2 matches 9 bases. CDR1 is LNHDA, CDR2 SQIVND, per germline (reference sequence). The CDR3 contains 15 residues. V dropped 10 bases and J dropped 2; count of bases not matched to a gene: 12. CDR3: CATSKGLAGTYEQYF. The CDR3 bases are TGTGCCACCTCTAAGGGGCTAGCGGGGACCTACGAGCAGTACTTC.

This clone has only a few counts. The gene calls are TRBV4-2 and TRBJ2-7; D is perhaps TRBD2 (5 bases). The CDR3 sequence is 15 residues long. V lost 0 bases and J lost 2, with 11 bases in between. Germline V gene sequence: CDR1 LGHNA, CDR2 YNFKEQ. The CDR3 nucleotides are TGTGCCAGCAGCCAAGATTCCGGGAATACCTACGAGCAGTACTTC. Translating it yields CASSQDSGNTYEQYF.

This chain connects TRBV11-2 to TRBJ2-7; D is possibly TRBD2 (6 bases). The V and J ends lost 4 bases and 6 bases respectively, with 16 bases between them. Germline V gene sequence: CDR1 SGHAT, CDR2 FQNNGV. The CDR3 extends over 14 amino acids. The CDR3 coding sequence is TGTGCCAGCAGCTACGCCGGGGGAGGAGGCGAGCAGTACTTC. Translation: CASSYAGGGGEQYF.

The chain couples TRBV27 to TRBJ2-1, with 12 bases identical to TRBD2. This CDR3 contains 17 residues. The V gene's germline CDR1 is MNHEY and CDR2 SMNVEV (reference sequence). V shed 2 bases and J 6 bases; nucleotides not matched to a gene: 8. CDR3 coding DNA: TGTGCCAGCAGTTTAGAGCTAGCGGGAGGGCCTTCCAATGAGCAGTTCTTC. Its translation is CASSLELAGGPSNEQFF.

This clone was picked up a small number of times. The chain employs TRBV5-1 and TRBJ2-2; TRBD1 is a possible D gene (7 bases). V was clipped by 2 bases and J by 5 bases, with 16 bases between them. The CDR3 extends over 16 amino acids. Per germline, CDR1 SGHRS and CDR2 YFSETQ. The CDR3 DNA sequence: TGCGCCAGCAGCTTCTTAATTCAGGGGGGAACCGGGGAGCTGTTTTTT. Its protein is CASSFLIQGGTGELFF.

J is TRBJ1-1 and V is TRBV11-2; D remains ambiguous. V lost 0 bases and J 8 bases, leaving 16 bases between the germline ends. The CDR3 spans 15 residues. Germline V lookup: CDR1 SGHAT, CDR2 FQNNGV. The CDR3 spells CASSLDERHPGEAFF. In nucleotides, the CDR3 is TGTGCCAGCAGCTTAGATGAGAGACACCCGGGGGAAGCTTTCTTT.

The chain couples TRBV5-1 to TRBJ1-3, with 7 bases matching TRBD1. The ends lost 7 bases at V and 2 bases at J; junction bases unmatched: 6. CDR3 length: 14 residues. CDR1 is SGHRS and CDR2 is YFSETQ in the germline V gene. The CDR3 here is CASRPGGPGNTIYF. The DNA of the CDR3 is TGCGCCAGCCGACCAGGGGGGCCTGGAAACACCATATATTTT.

This clone was detected only a few times. The genes are TRBV5-8 and TRBJ2-7; a possible D gene is TRBD1 (6 bases). Germline CDR1 and CDR2: SGHTS and YDEGEE. There are 14 residues in the CDR3. Trimming took off 0 bases at V and 5 bases at J, with 12 bases between the two ends. The CDR3 coding sequence is TGTGCCAGCAGCTTGGCGAGGGGGAGCAACGAGCAGTACTTC. Translation gives CASSLARGSNEQYF.

This rearrangement joins TRBV5-1 to TRBJ1-2; TRBD1 matches at 8 bases. The V gene end was trimmed by 0 bases and the J gene end by 3 bases; junction bases not matched to a gene: 7. Germline lookup yields CDR1 SGHRS and CDR2 YFSETQ. CDR3 length equals 16 residues. CDR3 protein: CASSLGQGAFDYGYTF. The CDR3 region has the DNA TGCGCCAGCAGCTTGGGGCAGGGGGCTTTTGACTATGGCTACACCTTC.

In this sample, this clone turned up once. The genes are TRBV5-1 and TRBJ2-6; possible D gene TRBD2, 6 bases. V lost 2 bases to trimming and J lost 4 bases, with 13 bases between them. CDR3 size: 16 residues. Germline CDR1 and CDR2: SGHRS and YFSETQ. Written as DNA, the CDR3 is TGCGCCAGCAGCTTAACTACGGGAGTAGGGGCCAACGTCCTGACTTTC. Translation gives CASSLTTGVGANVLTF.

The gene calls are TRBV29-1 and TRBJ1-4, with 10 bases identical to TRBD1. Looked up from germline, CDR1 is SQVTM and CDR2 is ANQGSEA. The CDR3 extends over 14 amino acids. Trimming took 6 bases from V and 6 from J; bases not matched to a gene: 7. The CDR3 DNA sequence: TGCAGCGTGGGGGACAGGGGAATCGATGAAAAACTGTTTTTT. Encoded protein: CSVGDRGIDEKLFF.

The chain carries TRBV5-1 and TRBJ2-7; no clear D gene. Germline CDR1 and CDR2: SGHRS and YFSETQ. There are 15 residues in the CDR3. Trimming pared 6 bases from V and 0 bases from J, leaving 16 bases between. CDR3 sequence: CASTEAGSSSYEQYF. The CDR3 region has the DNA TGCGCCAGCACAGAGGCCGGCTCAAGCTCCTACGAGCAGTACTTC.

This sequence joins TRBV6-6 and TRBJ1-5; 7 bases are a match to TRBD1. The CDR3 has 16 residues. Germline lookup yields CDR1 MNHNY and CDR2 SVGAGI (reference sequence). Trimming cost V 5 bases and J 3 bases; bases outside gene matches: 10. The CDR3, as DNA: TGTGCCAGCAGTCGGGACAGTTACTTAGTCAATCAGCCCCAGCATTTT. Translation: CASSRDSYLVNQPQHF.

The CDR3 DNA sequence: TGTGCCAGCAGCTTGTTGTTCGATGAGCAGTTCTTC. Protein: CASSLLFDEQFF. This chain joins TRBV7-9 and TRBJ2-1; D ambiguous. Deletions cut 3 bases from V and 8 bases from J, with 8 bases between. Per the germline V gene, CDR1 is SEHNR and CDR2 is FQNEAQ (reference sequence). The CDR3 has 12 residues.

CDR3 nucleotide sequence: TGTGCCAGCAGTTTTGACAGGGGGCCCTACAATGAGCAGTTCTTC. Amino acids: CASSFDRGPYNEQFF. The chain employs TRBV28 and TRBJ2-1; 10 bases are shared with TRBD1. V was clipped by 3 bases and J by 2 bases; unmatched bases: 1. This CDR3 has 15 residues. Germline V CDR1 and CDR2: MDHEN, SYDVKM.

The chain employs TRBV14 and TRBJ2-3, with a weak D call TRBD1 (6 bases). The CDR3 has 15 amino acids. Trimming removed 3 bases from V and 8 bases from J, with 18 bases in between. Germline CDR1 SGHDN, CDR2 FVKESK. DNA of the CDR3: TGTGCCAGCAGCCAGCAACAGGGTGGCCAAGGTACGCAGTATTTT. Translation gives CASSQQQGGQGTQYF.

The chain joins TRBV6-6 to TRBJ2-1; 9 bases are shared with TRBD2. The germline gives CDR1 MNHNY, CDR2 SVGAGI (reference sequence). V was clipped by 7 bases and J by 5 bases; unmatched bases: 9. This CDR3 comprises 15 residues. DNA of the CDR3: TGTGCCAGCATTTTTAGCGGGAGTAGGGACAATGAGCAGTTCTTC. Residues: CASIFSGSRDNEQFF.

This clone was seen just once. The chain employs TRBV10-3 and TRBJ1-5, with D perhaps TRBD1 (6 bases). CDR1 and CDR2 from the germline V gene are ENHRY and SYGVKD. The CDR3 loop spans 17 amino acids. V gave up 10 bases and J gave up 0 bases, with 22 bases separating them. CDR3: CASQQGSNLYSNQPQHF. Here the CDR3 DNA reads TGTGCCAGTCAACAGGGCTCGAACCTTTATAGCAATCAGCCCCAGCATTTT.

This clone was recorded only once. The chain is built from TRBV6-1 and TRBJ2-7; D is possibly TRBD2 (6 bases). The CDR3 is 12 residues long. Germline CDR1 and CDR2: MNHNS and SASEGT. V was clipped by 7 bases and J by 6 bases, with 13 bases between them. The CDR3: CASTPGGSEQYF. CDR3 coding DNA: TGTGCCAGCACCCCCGGAGGGTCCGAGCAGTACTTC.

The gene calls are TRBV6-6 and TRBJ2-5; 7 positions match TRBD2. This CDR3 region has 15 residues. CDR1 and CDR2 (germline): MNHNY, SVGAGI (reference sequence). Trimming took 4 bases from V and 1 from J; bases not matched to a gene: 6. CDR3 sequence: CASSFGGTFQETQYF. Here the CDR3 DNA reads TGTGCCAGCAGTTTCGGGGGGACGTTCCAAGAGACCCAGTACTTC.

The chain combines TRBV5-5 with TRBJ2-7, with 12 bases identical to TRBD2. V gave up 5 bases and J gave up 3 bases; unmatched junction bases: 9. The CDR3 is made up of 16 amino acids. The germline gives CDR1 SGHKS, CDR2 YYEKEE (reference sequence). CDR3 sequence reads: CASRRLAGERGYEQYF. The CDR3 DNA sequence: TGTGCCAGCAGACGACTAGCGGGAGAAAGGGGCTACGAGCAGTACTTC. Variable domain in full (rest from reference TRBV5-5 and TRBJ2-7): DAGVTQSPTHLIKTRGQQVTLRCSPISGHKSVSWYQQVLGQGPQFIFQYYEKEERGRGNFPDRFSARQFPNYSSELNVNALLLGDSALYLCASRRLAGERGYEQYFGPGTRLTVT.

The chain links TRBV6-5 to TRBJ1-5; D uncertain. With 6 bases removed from V and 5 bases from J, the gap between germline ends came to 11 bases. Germline V gives CDR1 MNHEY, CDR2 SVGAGI. CDR3 length: 13 amino acids. The CDR3 is CASRSGIYQPQHF. CDR3 bases: TGTGCCAGCAGAAGCGGGATCTATCAGCCCCAGCATTTT.

The rearrangement uses TRBV28 and TRBJ1-2, with 10 bases that match TRBD1. This CDR3 spans 17 amino acids. Trimming at V came to 6 bases and at J to 2 bases, leaving 12 bases not matched to a gene. The germline CDR1 and CDR2 sequences are MDHEN and SYDVKM. DNA for the CDR3: TGTGCCAGCAGGCTGACAGGGGGCCCCGTACCCAACTATGGCTACACCTTC. This translates into CASRLTGGPVPNYGYTF.

The gene calls are TRBV7-9 and TRBJ2-2; 15 nucleotides align to TRBD2. With 5 bases clipped from V and 4 bases from J, the junction kept 8 bases outside the gene matches. Per germline, CDR1 SEHNR and CDR2 FQNEAQ (reference sequence). This CDR3 comprises 18 residues. In nucleotides, the CDR3 is TGTGCCAGCAGCCCCGGACTAGCGGGAGGGCCGCGCACCGGGGAGCTGTTTTTT. Its protein product is CASSPGLAGGPRTGELFF.

V is TRBV12-5 and J is TRBJ1-1; 9 positions agree with TRBD1. The CDR3 is 16 amino acids. Trimming took 2 bases from V and 2 from J; bases not matched to a gene: 6. Germline V gives CDR1 LGHNT, CDR2 FRNRAP. As DNA, the CDR3 is TGTGCTAGTGGTTTGCCGCCGGGACAGGGAAACACTGAAGCTTTCTTT. Its translation is CASGLPPGQGNTEAFF.

This chain links TRBV14 with TRBJ2-1, with D unclear. CDR1 SGHDN and CDR2 FVKESK come from the germline V gene. V dropped 0 bases and J dropped 4 bases, with 4 bases sitting between them. CDR3 length: 13 amino acids. CDR3 loop: CASSQELYNEQFF. In DNA, the CDR3 is TGTGCCAGCAGCCAAGAGCTATACAATGAGCAGTTCTTC.

In DNA, the CDR3 is TGTGCCAGCAGTGAAATCGGACTAGCCAAAAACATTCAGTACTTC. This encodes CASSEIGLAKNIQYF. This chain connects TRBV6-1 to TRBJ2-4, with a tentative D call TRBD2 (5 bases). Looked up from germline, CDR1 is MNHNS and CDR2 is SASEGT. Trimming left V 2 bases short and J 0 bases short, with 8 bases between. This CDR3 contains 15 residues.

The rearrangement uses TRBV6-6 and TRBJ1-2, with D perhaps matching TRBD1 (6 bases). From germline, CDR1 is MNHNY and CDR2 SVGAGI (reference sequence). CDR3 length equals 15 residues. The V gene lost 5 bases and the J gene lost 3 bases, with 16 bases spanning the gap. CDR3 nucleotide sequence: TGTGCCAGCAGTACCCAGGGGACCCGCGACTATGGCTACACCTTC. Translated, it gives CASSTQGTRDYGYTF.

The CDR3 reads CSVGMAGAGGTDTQYF. CDR3 DNA: TGCAGCGTTGGAATGGCGGGAGCGGGTGGCACAGATACGCAGTATTTT. This chain uses TRBV29-1 with TRBJ2-3; 7 bases match TRBD2. Losses at the gene ends were 4 bases for V and 1 base for J; bases not matched to a gene: 11. Germline V gene lookup returns CDR1 SQVTM and CDR2 ANQGSEA. CDR3 size: 16 residues.

The V call is TRBV5-1, the J call TRBJ2-5, with D possibly being TRBD2 (6 bases). V was cut by 0 bases and J by 5 bases, with 14 bases left in between. The germline gives CDR1 SGHRS, CDR2 YFSETQ. CDR3 size: 15 residues. CDR3 region: CASSLGFVRGETQYF. The CDR3, as DNA: TGCGCCAGCAGCTTGGGGTTTGTACGGGGGGAGACCCAGTACTTC.